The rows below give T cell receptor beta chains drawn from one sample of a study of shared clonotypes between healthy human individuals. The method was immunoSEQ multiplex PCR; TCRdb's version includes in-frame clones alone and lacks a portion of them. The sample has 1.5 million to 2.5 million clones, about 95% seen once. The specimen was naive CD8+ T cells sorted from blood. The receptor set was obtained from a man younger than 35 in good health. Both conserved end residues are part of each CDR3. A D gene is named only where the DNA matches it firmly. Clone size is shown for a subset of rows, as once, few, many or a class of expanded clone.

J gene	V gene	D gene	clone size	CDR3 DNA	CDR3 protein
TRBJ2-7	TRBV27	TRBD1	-	TGTGCCAGCAGTTTATCGGCACAGGGGTACGAGCAGTACTTC	CASSLSAQGYEQYF
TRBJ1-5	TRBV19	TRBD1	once	TGTGCCAGTAGAAGTAGGCCCCAGGAGACAGGGGTATTTCAGCCCCAGCATTTT	CASRSRPQETGVFQPQHF
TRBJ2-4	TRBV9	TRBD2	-	TGTGCCAGCAGCGTAGAAGGGGCTAGCGGGGACATTCAGTACTTC	CASSVEGASGDIQYF
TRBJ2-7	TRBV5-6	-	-	TGTGCCAGCAGCTCGAGCTCCTACGAGCAGTACTTC	CASSSSSYEQYF
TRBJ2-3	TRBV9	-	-	TGTGCCAGCAGCGCCGACAGACACACAGATACGCAGTATTTT	CASSADRHTDTQYF
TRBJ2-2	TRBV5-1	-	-	TGCGCCAGCAGCTCAGATCCAGGGACCGGGGAGCTGTTTTTT	CASSSDPGTGELFF
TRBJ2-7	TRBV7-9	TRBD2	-	TGTGCCATCCTAAAGCGGGAGAATTACGAGCAGTACTTC	CAILKRENYEQYF
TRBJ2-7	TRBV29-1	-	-	TGCAGCGTTGAGTCCAACTACGAGCAGTACTTC	CSVESNYEQYF
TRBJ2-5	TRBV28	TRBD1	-	TGTGCCAGCAGGCCGGACAGGGGGCTTCGGGAGACCCAGTACTTC	CASRPDRGLRETQYF
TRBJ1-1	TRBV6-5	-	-	TGTGCCAGCAGTTACTCGACGTGGGGGAACACTGAAGCTTTCTTT	CASSYSTWGNTEAFF
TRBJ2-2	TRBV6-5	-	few	TGTGCCAGCAGTTACTCGGAGAACACCGGGGAGCTGTTTTTT	CASSYSENTGELFF
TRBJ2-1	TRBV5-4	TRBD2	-	TGTGCCAGCAGCACGGGACTAGCGGGAGACGGCAATGAGCAGTTCTTC	CASSTGLAGDGNEQFF
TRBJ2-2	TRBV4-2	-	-	TGTGCCAGCAGCCAAGAACTGAACACCGGGGAGCTGTTTTTT	CASSQELNTGELFF
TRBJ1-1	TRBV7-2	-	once	TGTGCCAGCAGCGTCCGGGCCCCTGTCTATGAAGCTTTCTTT	CASSVRAPVYEAFF
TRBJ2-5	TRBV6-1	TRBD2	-	TGTGCCAGCAGTGAACCGGGGGGAGGGGTGGAGACCCAGTACTTC	CASSEPGGGVETQYF
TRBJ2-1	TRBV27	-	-	TGTGCCAGCAGCCCGGATTCATACAATGAGCAGTTCTTC	CASSPDSYNEQFF
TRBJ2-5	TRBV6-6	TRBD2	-	TGTGCCAGCATCGATCCGGGACTAGAGGAGACCCAGTACTTC	CASIDPGLEETQYF
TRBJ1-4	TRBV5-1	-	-	TGCGCCAGCAGCTTAACAGCCCCAACTAATGAAAAACTGTTTTTT	CASSLTAPTNEKLFF
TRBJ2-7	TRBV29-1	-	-	TGCAGCGTTCTACAGGGACCCTACGAGCAGTACTTC	CSVLQGPYEQYF
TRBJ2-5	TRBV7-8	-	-	TGTGCCAGCAGCTCCCACCCAGAGGGACAAGAGACCCAGTACTTC	CASSSHPEGQETQYF
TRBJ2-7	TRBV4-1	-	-	TGCGCCAGCAGCCAAGATGCGGAATCTCGGCAGTACTTC	CASSQDAESRQYF
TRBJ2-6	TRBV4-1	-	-	TGCGCCAGCAGCTCCGACTCTGGGGCCAACGTCCTGACTTTC	CASSSDSGANVLTF
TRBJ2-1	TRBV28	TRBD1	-	TGTGCCAGCAGTTTTGGGAAAACAGGGGGAACTGGGAATGAGCAGTTCTTC	CASSFGKTGGTGNEQFF
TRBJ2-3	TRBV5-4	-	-	TGTGCCAGCAGCCTCTACACAGATACGCAGTATTTT	CASSLYTDTQYF
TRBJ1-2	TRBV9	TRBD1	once	TGTGCCAGCAGCGTCACAGGGGGCATCGACTATGGCTACACCTTC	CASSVTGGIDYGYTF
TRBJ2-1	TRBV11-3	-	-	TGTGCCAGCGCGTCCCATTGGAATGAGCAGTTCTTC	CASASHWNEQFF
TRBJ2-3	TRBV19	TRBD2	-	TGTGCCAGTCGAGGACTAGCGGGGTCGACGGGCGATACGCAGTATTTT	CASRGLAGSTGDTQYF
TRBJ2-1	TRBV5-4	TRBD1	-	TGTGCCAGCAGCTTGGTAGGCTTGACAGGGGGCATGAATGAGCAGTTCTTC	CASSLVGLTGGMNEQFF
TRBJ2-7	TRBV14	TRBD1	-	TGTGCCAGCAGCGTCGGGACAGGCTATTCCTACGAGCAGTACTTC	CASSVGTGYSYEQYF
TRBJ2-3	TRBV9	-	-	TGTGCCAGCAGCGTAGGAAAGGATACGCAGTATTTT	CASSVGKDTQYF
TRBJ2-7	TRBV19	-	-	TGTGCCAGTAGTTTCGGGACCGGCATTCGGGACGAGCAGTACTTC	CASSFGTGIRDEQYF
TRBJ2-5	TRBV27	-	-	TGTGCCCCAACACCTCCCCCAACGGGGACCAAAGAGACCCAGTACTTC	CAPTPPPTGTKETQYF
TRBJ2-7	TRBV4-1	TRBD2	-	TGCGCCAGCAGCCATCGGCGGGAGGGAGGGTACGAGCAGTACTTC	CASSHRREGGYEQYF